The source of this TCR beta chain is a study of T cell responses to AZD1222 COVID-19 vaccine. Here immunoSEQ multiplex PCR was the method, and the copy in TCRdb shows in-frame clones only, minus some. Of roughly 150,000 clones in the sample, roughly 88% were seen once. The starting material was peripheral blood, obtained on day 0 of MenACWY control vaccination. The source of this sequence is an adult in good health.

The CDR3 coding sequence is TGCGCCAGCAGCTGGGATCCGATGAACACCGGGGAGCTGTTTTTT. Amino acid sequence: CASSWDPMNTGELFF. The chain joins TRBV5-1 to TRBJ2-2; D is uncertain. This CDR3 has 15 residues. Germline-derived CDR1 and CDR2 are SGHRS and YFSETQ. Between the trimmed V and J ends, which lost 3 bases and 1 base, there was a span of 10 bases.